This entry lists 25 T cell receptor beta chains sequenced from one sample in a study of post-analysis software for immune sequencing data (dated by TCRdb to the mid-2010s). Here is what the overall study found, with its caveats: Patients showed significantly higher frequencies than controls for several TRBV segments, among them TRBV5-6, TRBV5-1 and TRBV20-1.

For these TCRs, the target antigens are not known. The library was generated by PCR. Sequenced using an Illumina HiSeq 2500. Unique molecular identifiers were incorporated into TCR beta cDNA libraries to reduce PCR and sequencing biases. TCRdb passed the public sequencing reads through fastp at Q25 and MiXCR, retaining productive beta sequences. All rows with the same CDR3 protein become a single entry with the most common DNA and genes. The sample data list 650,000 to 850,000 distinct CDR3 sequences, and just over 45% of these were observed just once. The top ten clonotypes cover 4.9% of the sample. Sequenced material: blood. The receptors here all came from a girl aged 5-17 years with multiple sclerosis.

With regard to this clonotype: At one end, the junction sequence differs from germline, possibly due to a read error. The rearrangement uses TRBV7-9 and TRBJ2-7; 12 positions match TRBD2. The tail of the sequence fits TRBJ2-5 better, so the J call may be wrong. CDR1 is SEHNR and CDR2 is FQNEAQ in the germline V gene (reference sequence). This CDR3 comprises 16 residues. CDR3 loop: CTSRQTTGLAGETQYF. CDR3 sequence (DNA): TGTACCAGCAGACAAACCACGGGACTAGCGGGAGAGACCCAGTACTTC.

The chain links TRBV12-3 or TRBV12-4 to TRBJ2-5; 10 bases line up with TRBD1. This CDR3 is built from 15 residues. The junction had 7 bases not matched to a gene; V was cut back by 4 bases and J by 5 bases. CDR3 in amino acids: CASSSRTGGRETQYF. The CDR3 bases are TGTGCCAGCAGTTCCAGGACAGGGGGAAGGGAGACCCAGTACTTC.

The CDR3 loop reads CASRRAREGSYEQYF. In DNA, the CDR3 is TGCGCCAGCAGGAGGGCGAGGGAGGGGAGTTACGAGCAGTACTTC. V and J are TRBV10-2 and TRBJ2-4, with 7 positions matching TRBD2. The J call may be incorrect, as the DNA end agrees better with TRBJ2-7. The length of the CDR3 is 15 residues. Germline V CDR1 and CDR2: WSHSY, SAAADI.

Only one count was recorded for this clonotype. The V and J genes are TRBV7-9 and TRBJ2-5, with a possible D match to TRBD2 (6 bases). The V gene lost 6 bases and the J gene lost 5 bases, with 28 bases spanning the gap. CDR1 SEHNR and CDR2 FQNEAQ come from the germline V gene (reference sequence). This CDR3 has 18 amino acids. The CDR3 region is CASRPLKTAGLPGETQYF. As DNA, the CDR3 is TGTGCCAGCAGACCACTTAAGACAGCGGGCCTACCGGGGGAGACCCAGTACTTC.

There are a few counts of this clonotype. The CDR3 sequence is CASSQRHGTEAFF. CDR3 bases: TGCGCCAGCAGCCAGCGGCACGGCACTGAAGCTTTCTTT. J is TRBJ1-1 and V is TRBV4-3; D remains unclear. The CDR3 length is 13 residues. The germline V and J ends were trimmed by 3 bases and 4 bases, with 9 bases remaining between them. Per germline, CDR1 LGHNA and CDR2 YSLEER.

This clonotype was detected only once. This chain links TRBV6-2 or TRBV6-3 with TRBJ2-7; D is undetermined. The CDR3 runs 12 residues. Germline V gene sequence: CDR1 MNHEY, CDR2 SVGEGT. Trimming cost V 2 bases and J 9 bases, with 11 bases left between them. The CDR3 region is CASSYEPRGQYF. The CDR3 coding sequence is TGTGCCAGCAGTTACGAGCCCCGCGGGCAGTACTTC.

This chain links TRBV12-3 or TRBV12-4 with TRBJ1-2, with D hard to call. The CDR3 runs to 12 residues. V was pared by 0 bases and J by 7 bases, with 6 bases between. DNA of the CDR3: TGTGCCAGCAGTTTAGCGCTTCGTGGCTACACCTTC. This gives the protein CASSLALRGYTF.

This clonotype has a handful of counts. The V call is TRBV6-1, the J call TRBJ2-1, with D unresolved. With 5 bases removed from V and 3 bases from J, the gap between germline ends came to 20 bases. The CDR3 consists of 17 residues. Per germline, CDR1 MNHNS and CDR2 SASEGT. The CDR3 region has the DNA TGTGCCAGCAGTCCCCCCCGTTTTGACCCCAACTACAATGAGCAGTTCTTC. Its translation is CASSPPRFDPNYNEQFF.

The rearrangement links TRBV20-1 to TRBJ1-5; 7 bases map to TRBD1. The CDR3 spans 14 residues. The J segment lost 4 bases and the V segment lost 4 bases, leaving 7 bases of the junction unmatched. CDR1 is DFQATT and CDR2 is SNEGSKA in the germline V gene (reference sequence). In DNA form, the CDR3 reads TGCAGTGCTACCCCCGGGACAGCGAATCAGCCCCAGCATTTT. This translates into CSATPGTANQPQHF.

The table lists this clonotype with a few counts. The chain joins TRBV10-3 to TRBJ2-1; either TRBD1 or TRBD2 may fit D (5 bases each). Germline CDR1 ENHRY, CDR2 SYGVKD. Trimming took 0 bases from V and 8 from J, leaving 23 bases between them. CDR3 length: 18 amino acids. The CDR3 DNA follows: TGTGCCATCAGTGAGTCTTGGGGGAGCGACGGACCACGCGATGAGCAGTTCTTC. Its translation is CAISESWGSDGPRDEQFF.

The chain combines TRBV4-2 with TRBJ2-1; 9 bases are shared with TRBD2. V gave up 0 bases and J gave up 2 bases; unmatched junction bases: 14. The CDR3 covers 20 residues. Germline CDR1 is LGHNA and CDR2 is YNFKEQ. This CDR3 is CASSQDPGTGLAGTYNEQFF. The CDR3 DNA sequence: TGTGCCAGCAGCCAAGATCCCGGCACAGGTCTAGCGGGGACCTACAATGAGCAGTTCTTC.

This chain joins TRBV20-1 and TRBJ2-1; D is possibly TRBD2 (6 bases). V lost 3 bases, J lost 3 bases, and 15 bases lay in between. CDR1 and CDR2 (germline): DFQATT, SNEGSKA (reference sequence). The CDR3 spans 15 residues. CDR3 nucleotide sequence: TGCAGTGCTAGCCCACTAGGAGGGGTCTACAATGAGCAGTTCTTC. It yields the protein CSASPLGGVYNEQFF.

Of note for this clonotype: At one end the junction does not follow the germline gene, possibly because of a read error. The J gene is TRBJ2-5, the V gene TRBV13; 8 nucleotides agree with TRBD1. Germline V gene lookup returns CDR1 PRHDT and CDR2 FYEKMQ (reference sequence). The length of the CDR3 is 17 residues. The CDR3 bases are TGTGCCAGCAGCTTGCTGGGCAGGGGGCCCTTCCAAGAGACCCAATACTTC. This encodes CASSLLGRGPFQETQYF.

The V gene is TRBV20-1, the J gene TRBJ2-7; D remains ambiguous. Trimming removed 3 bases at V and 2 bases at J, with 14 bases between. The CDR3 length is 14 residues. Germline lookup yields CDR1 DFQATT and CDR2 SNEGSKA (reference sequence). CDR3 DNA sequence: TGCAGTGCTAGTGGTGCATTAGGACCCTACGAGCAGTACTTC. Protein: CSASGALGPYEQYF.

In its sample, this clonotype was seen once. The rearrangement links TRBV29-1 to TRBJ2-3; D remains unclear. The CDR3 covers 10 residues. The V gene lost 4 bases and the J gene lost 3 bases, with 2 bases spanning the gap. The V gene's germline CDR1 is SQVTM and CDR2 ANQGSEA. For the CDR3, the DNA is TGCAGCGTTGTGACAGATACGCAGTATTTT. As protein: CSVVTDTQYF.

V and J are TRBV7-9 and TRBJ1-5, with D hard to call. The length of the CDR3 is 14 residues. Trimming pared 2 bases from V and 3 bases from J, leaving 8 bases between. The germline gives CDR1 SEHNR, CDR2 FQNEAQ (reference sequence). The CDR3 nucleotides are TGTGCCAGCAGCTTAAACAGCCCCAATCAGCCCCAGCATTTT. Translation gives CASSLNSPNQPQHF. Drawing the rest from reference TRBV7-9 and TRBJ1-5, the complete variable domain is DTGVSQNPRHKITKRGQNVTFRCDPISEHNRLYWYRQTLGQGPEFLTYFQNEAQLEKSRLLSDRFSAERPKGSFSTLEIQRTEQGDSAMYLCASSLNSPNQPQHFGDGTRLSIL.

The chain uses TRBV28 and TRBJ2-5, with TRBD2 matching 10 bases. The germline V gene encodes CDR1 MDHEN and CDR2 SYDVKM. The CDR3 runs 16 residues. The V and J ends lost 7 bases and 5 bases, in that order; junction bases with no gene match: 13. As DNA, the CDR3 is TGTGCCAGCACCTTGGGTGCTAGCGGGAGAGGGGAGACCCAGTACTTC. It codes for CASTLGASGRGETQYF.

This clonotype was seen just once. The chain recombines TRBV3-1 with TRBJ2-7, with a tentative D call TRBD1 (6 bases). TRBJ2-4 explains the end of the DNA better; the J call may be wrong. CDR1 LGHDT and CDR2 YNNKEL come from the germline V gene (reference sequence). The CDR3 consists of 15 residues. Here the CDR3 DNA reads TGTGCCAGCAGCCAAGTCCCAGGGACAAGAAACATTCAGTACTTC. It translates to CASSQVPGTRNIQYF.

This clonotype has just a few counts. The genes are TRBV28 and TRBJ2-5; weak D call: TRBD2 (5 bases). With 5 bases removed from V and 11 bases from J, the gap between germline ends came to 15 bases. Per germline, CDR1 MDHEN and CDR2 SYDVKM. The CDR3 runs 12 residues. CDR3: CASSPTGFTQYF. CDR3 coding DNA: TGTGCCAGCAGTCCGACGGGATTTACGCAGTACTTC. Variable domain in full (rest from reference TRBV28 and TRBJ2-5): DVKVTQSSRYLVKRTGEKVFLECVQDMDHENMFWYRQDPGLGLRLIYFSYDVKMKEKGDIPEGYSVSREKKERFSLILESASTNQTSMYLCASSPTGFTQYFGPGTRLLVL.

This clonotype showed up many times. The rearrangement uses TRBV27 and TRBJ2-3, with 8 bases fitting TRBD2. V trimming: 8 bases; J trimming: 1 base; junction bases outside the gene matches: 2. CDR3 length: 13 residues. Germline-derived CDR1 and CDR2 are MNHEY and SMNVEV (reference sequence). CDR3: CASGLAGTDTQYF. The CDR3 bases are TGTGCCAGCGGACTAGCTGGCACAGATACGCAGTATTTT.

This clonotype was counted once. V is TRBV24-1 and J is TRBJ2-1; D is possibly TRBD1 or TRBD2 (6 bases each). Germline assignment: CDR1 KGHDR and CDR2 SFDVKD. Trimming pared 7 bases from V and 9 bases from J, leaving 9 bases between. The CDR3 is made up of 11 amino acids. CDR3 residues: CATRGGGEQFF. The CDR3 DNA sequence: TGTGCCACCAGGGGGGGCGGTGAGCAGTTCTTC.

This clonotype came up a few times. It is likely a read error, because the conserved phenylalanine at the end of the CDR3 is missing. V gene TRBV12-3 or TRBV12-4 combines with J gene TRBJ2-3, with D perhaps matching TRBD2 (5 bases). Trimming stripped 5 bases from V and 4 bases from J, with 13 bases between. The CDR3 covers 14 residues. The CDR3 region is CASSTGVAADTQYS. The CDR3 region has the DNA TGTGCCAGCAGTACCGGGGTAGCTGCAGATACGCAGTATTCT.

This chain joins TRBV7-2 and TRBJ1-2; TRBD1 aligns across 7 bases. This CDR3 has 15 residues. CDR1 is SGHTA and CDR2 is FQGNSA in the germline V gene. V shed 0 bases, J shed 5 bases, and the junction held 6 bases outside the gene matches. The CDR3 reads CASSLAMGQLYGYTF. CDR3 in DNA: TGTGCCAGCAGCTTAGCTATGGGACAGTTGTATGGCTACACCTTC.

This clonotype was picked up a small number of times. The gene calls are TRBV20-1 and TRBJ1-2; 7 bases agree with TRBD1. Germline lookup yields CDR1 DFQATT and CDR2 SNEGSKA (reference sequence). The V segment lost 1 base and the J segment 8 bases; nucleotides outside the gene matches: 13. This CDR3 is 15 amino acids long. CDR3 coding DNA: TGCAGTGCTAGAGGCTCGGAACAGGGGCTTAGGGGCTACACCTTC. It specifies CSARGSEQGLRGYTF.

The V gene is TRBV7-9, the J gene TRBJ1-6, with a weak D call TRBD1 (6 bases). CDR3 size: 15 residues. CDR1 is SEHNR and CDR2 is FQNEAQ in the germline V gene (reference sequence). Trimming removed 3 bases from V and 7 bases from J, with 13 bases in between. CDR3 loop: CASSFLGASNSPLHF. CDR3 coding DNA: TGTGCCAGCAGCTTCTTGGGGGCATCGAATTCACCCCTCCACTTT.